Below are 26 T cell receptor beta chains sequenced from a single sample in a study of identifying expanded T cells in peripheral blood. Measured with immunoSEQ multiplex PCR; TCRdb has only the in-frame clones, and not every one. This repertoire shows about 58,000 clones, about four fifths found once; its top ten account for approximately 17%. The sample consisted of blood. These receptors all come from a person aged 18 to 75 in good health.

Comments on this clone: At one of its ends the junction is not consistent with the germline gene, which may arise from a read error. V gene TRBV29-1 combines with J gene TRBJ1-2; 9 bases agree with TRBD1. The germline V gene has CDR1 SQVTM and CDR2 ANQGSEA. The CDR3 runs 12 residues. CDR3 protein: CSVEGGTGGYTF. CDR3 DNA sequence: TGCAGCGTCGAAGGTGGGACAGGGGGCTACACCTTC.

This rearrangement joins TRBV28 to TRBJ1-5; 7 nucleotides match TRBD1. Germline V CDR1 and CDR2: MDHEN, SYDVKM. The CDR3 totals 15 residues. The ends lost 7 bases at V and 4 bases at J; junction bases unmatched: 10. CDR3 DNA sequence: TGTGCCAGCACCTTCCCGACAGGGACTAATCAGCCCCAGCATTTT. Protein: CASTFPTGTNQPQHF.

The chain links TRBV5-6 to TRBJ1-6; no firm D call. The CDR3 runs to 13 residues. Germline values: CDR1 SGHDT, CDR2 YYEEEE. Between the trimmed V and J ends, which lost 1 base and 10 bases, there was a span of 9 bases. The CDR3 is CASSLSSGSPLHF. DNA of the CDR3: TGTGCCAGCAGCTTGAGTAGTGGATCACCCCTCCACTTT.

This rearrangement joins TRBV25-1 to TRBJ2-7; 12 bases line up with TRBD2. Unmatched junction bases numbered 13, after V lost 3 bases and J lost 7 bases. Germline V gives CDR1 MGHDK, CDR2 SYGVNS. The CDR3 loop spans 17 amino acids. CDR3 in DNA: TGTGCCAGCAGTGATACTAGCGGGAGGTCAACGTTGGGGGAGCAGTACTTC. It encodes CASSDTSGRSTLGEQYF.

This clone was counted once. The V call is TRBV7-2, the J call TRBJ2-7; D is undetermined. The CDR3 contains 13 residues. CDR1 and CDR2 from the germline V gene are SGHTA and FQGNSA. The germline V and J ends were trimmed by 1 base and 4 bases, with 8 bases remaining between them. CDR3 residues: CASSLGQRYEQYV. The CDR3 coding sequence is TGTGCCAGCAGCTTAGGACAACGATACGAGCAGTACGTC.

There are a few counts of this clone. This rearrangement joins TRBV7-9 to TRBJ2-2; no clear D gene. This CDR3 has 13 amino acids. The V gene lost 2 bases and the J gene lost 6 bases, with 7 bases spanning the gap. CDR1 and CDR2 (germline): SEHNR, FQNEAQ (reference sequence). CDR3: CASSLNPPGELFF. The CDR3 region has the DNA TGTGCCAGCAGCTTAAACCCCCCCGGGGAGCTGTTTTTT.

This clone was seen just once. The rearrangement links TRBV28 to TRBJ2-2; a weak D match, TRBD2 (5 bases). Per the germline V gene, CDR1 is MDHEN and CDR2 is SYDVKM. The CDR3 is 16 residues long. V lost 10 bases and J 1 base, leaving 19 bases between the germline ends. This chain's CDR3 is CATHLPQAGNTGELFF. The CDR3 DNA sequence: TGTGCCACCCATCTTCCCCAGGCGGGGAACACCGGGGAGCTGTTTTTT.

The rearrangement uses TRBV9 and TRBJ1-2; tentative D call: TRBD1 (6 bases). Germline V gene lookup returns CDR1 SGDLS and CDR2 YYNGEE. With 0 bases removed from V and 6 bases from J, the gap between germline ends came to 15 bases. This CDR3 has 15 amino acids. CDR3 loop: CASSVGGGAEDGYTF. In DNA, the CDR3 is TGTGCCAGCAGCGTAGGCGGGGGCGCCGAAGATGGCTACACCTTC.

The chain recombines TRBV18 with TRBJ2-7; 8 nucleotides match TRBD2. CDR3 length: 16 residues. With V trimmed by 3 bases and J by 6 bases, 13 bases remained unmatched. Germline CDR1 is KGHSH and CDR2 is LQKENI. The CDR3 spells CASSPAAGGSHTEQYF. The CDR3 DNA is TGTGCCAGCTCACCTGCGGCGGGAGGCTCCCATACCGAGCAGTACTTC.

This chain links TRBV5-6 with TRBJ1-5, with D hard to call. CDR3 length equals 15 residues. Trimming took 0 bases from V and 0 from J, leaving 7 bases between them. Germline V gene sequence: CDR1 SGHDT, CDR2 YYEEEE. The chain's CDR3 is CASSLGRYSNQPQHF. CDR3 bases: TGTGCCAGCAGCTTGGGACGATATAGCAATCAGCCCCAGCATTTT. Full variable domain (rest looked up from reference TRBV5-6 and TRBJ1-5): DAGVTQSPTHLIKTRGQQVTLRCSPKSGHDTVSWYQQALGQGPQFIFQYYEEEERQRGNFPDRFSGHQFPNYSSELNVNALLLGDSALYLCASSLGRYSNQPQHFGDGTRLSIL.

The chain has TRBV5-1 and TRBJ2-2; 7 bases fit TRBD1. V lost 4 bases to trimming and J lost 5 bases; unmatched junction nucleotides: 2. CDR1 is SGHRS and CDR2 is YFSETQ in the germline V gene. CDR3 length equals 13 residues. This CDR3 is CASSPQGTGELFF. CDR3 sequence (DNA): TGCGCCAGCAGCCCACAGGGGACCGGGGAGCTGTTTTTT.

This clone showed up just a few times. The V and J genes are TRBV7-8 and TRBJ1-1; D is uncertain. Germline assignment: CDR1 SGHVS and CDR2 FQNEAQ. The V gene lost 5 bases and the J gene lost 0 bases, with 16 bases spanning the gap. The CDR3 runs 16 residues. The CDR3 bases are TGTGCCAGCAGCCCTCGGCGAAAACTTATGAACACTGAAGCTTTCTTT. Protein: CASSPRRKLMNTEAFF.

The J gene is TRBJ1-1, the V gene TRBV7-9; 7 bases line up with TRBD1. The CDR3 totals 15 residues. V trimming: 1 base; J trimming: 8 bases; junction bases outside the gene matches: 10. The germline gives CDR1 SEHNR, CDR2 FQNEAQ (reference sequence). CDR3 loop: CASSLGSGQASEAFF. DNA of the CDR3: TGTGCCAGCAGCTTAGGGAGCGGACAGGCCAGCGAAGCTTTCTTT.

The sample holds a few counts of this clone. This chain links TRBV11-3 with TRBJ2-7, with D hard to call. The germline CDR1 and CDR2 sequences are SGHNT and YENEEA. This CDR3 has 12 amino acids. Trimming cost V 6 bases and J 2 bases, with 8 bases left between them. The CDR3 DNA reads TGTGCCAGCAGAGGGCAGGCCTACGAGCAGTACTTC. Protein sequence: CASRGQAYEQYF.

The rearrangement joins TRBV7-8 to TRBJ1-1; D is unresolved. This CDR3 has 14 amino acids. Trimming pared 4 bases from V and 1 base from J, leaving 10 bases between. Germline lookup yields CDR1 SGHVS and CDR2 FQNEAQ. Written as DNA, the CDR3 is TGTGCCAGCAGCTCGAAGCGCGAGAACACTGAAGCTTTCTTT. Its protein is CASSSKRENTEAFF.

V is TRBV2 and J is TRBJ2-7; D not certain. Trimming removed 3 bases from V and 0 bases from J, with 6 bases in between. This CDR3 region has 13 residues. In germline, CDR1 is SNHLY, CDR2 FYNNEI. CDR3 residues: CASSDRSSYEQYV. The CDR3 DNA is TGTGCCAGCAGTGACCGGAGCTCCTACGAGCAGTACGTC.

The V gene is TRBV4-1, the J gene TRBJ1-2; TRBD1 agrees at 8 bases. This CDR3 is 15 amino acids long. Per the germline V gene, CDR1 is MGHRA and CDR2 is YSYEKL. J was trimmed by 4 bases and V by 4 bases; bases with no gene match: 8. For the CDR3, the DNA is TGCGCCAGCAGCCCCGGACAGGGCCCCTTCTATGGCTACACCTTC. Protein: CASSPGQGPFYGYTF.

The genes are TRBV6-1 and TRBJ2-7; D uncertain. Germline V gene sequence: CDR1 MNHNS, CDR2 SASEGT. The CDR3 spans 12 residues. V dropped 7 bases and J dropped 3 bases, with 10 bases sitting between them. CDR3 nucleotide sequence: TGTGCCAGCACCGGCGGTATCTACGAGCAGTACTTC. Translation gives CASTGGIYEQYF.

The chain recombines TRBV19 with TRBJ2-3; no definite D call. This CDR3 comprises 13 residues. The germline V gene encodes CDR1 LNHDA and CDR2 SQIVND (reference sequence). V shed 6 bases and J shed 6 bases, with 13 bases lying between them. CDR3 protein: CASSMGLMDTQYF. CDR3 coding DNA: TGTGCCAGTAGCATGGGCTTGATGGATACGCAGTATTTT. The variable domain in full, with the rest retrieved from reference TRBV19 and TRBJ2-3, is DGGITQSPKYLFRKEGQNVTLSCEQNLNHDAMYWYRQDPGQGLRLIYYSQIVNDFQKGDIAEGYSVSREKKESFPLTVTSAQKNPTAFYLCASSMGLMDTQYFGPGTRLTVL.

The chain joins TRBV29-1 to TRBJ1-1, with D unclear. Per the germline V gene, CDR1 is SQVTM and CDR2 is ANQGSEA. The CDR3 length is 13 residues. V was trimmed by 0 bases and J by 2 bases, leaving 7 bases between them. This CDR3 is CSVEDQINTEAFF. The CDR3 nucleotides read TGCAGCGTTGAAGACCAGATTAACACTGAAGCTTTCTTT. The entire variable domain, with the rest obtained from reference TRBV29-1 and TRBJ1-1, is as follows: SAVISQKPSRDICQRGTSLTIQCQVDSQVTMMFWYRQQPGQSLTLIATANQGSEATYESGFVIDKFPISRPNLTFSTLTVSNMSPEDSSIYLCSVEDQINTEAFFGQGTRLTVV.

The chain couples TRBV4-1 to TRBJ2-4, with 9 bases identical to TRBD2. Germline V gene lookup returns CDR1 MGHRA and CDR2 YSYEKL. This CDR3 is built from 17 residues. Trimming removed 1 base from V and 4 bases from J; junction bases left unmatched: 8. The CDR3 coding sequence is TGCGCCAGCAGCCAAGCCCATTCTAGCGGGATAAAAAACATTCAGTACTTC. Translating it yields CASSQAHSSGIKNIQYF.

V is TRBV19 and J is TRBJ1-1; 7 nucleotides line up with TRBD1. This CDR3 has 13 amino acids. The V gene's germline CDR1 is LNHDA and CDR2 SQIVND (reference sequence). V was pared by 6 bases and J by 4 bases, with 5 bases of the junction left unmatched. The CDR3 DNA sequence: TGTGCCAGTAGGATGACAGGGATCACTGAAGCTTTCTTT. Translating gives CASRMTGITEAFF.

The J gene is TRBJ2-7, the V gene TRBV10-2; 10 nucleotides line up with TRBD1. V shed 6 bases and J 2 bases; nucleotides not matched to a gene: 7. The germline CDR1 and CDR2 sequences are WSHSY and SAAADI. The CDR3 is 15 residues long. The CDR3 DNA is TGCGCCAGCAGAGAAGGACAGGGGGGTCCCTACGAGCAGTACGTC. Translating it yields CASREGQGGPYEQYV.

This chain connects TRBV5-6 to TRBJ2-7; D unresolved. V lost 2 bases and J lost 0, with 6 bases in between. Per germline, CDR1 SGHDT and CDR2 YYEEEE. The CDR3 sequence is 13 residues long. The CDR3 here is CASSLFGSYEQYF. The CDR3 coding sequence is TGTGCCAGCAGCTTATTTGGCTCCTACGAGCAGTACTTC.

This clone came up many times. The chain joins TRBV18 to TRBJ1-1, with a weak D call TRBD1 (5 bases). The CDR3 extends over 14 amino acids. Trimming shortened V by 4 bases and J by 0 bases, and 9 bases separated the two germline ends. Looked up from germline, CDR1 is KGHSH and CDR2 is LQKENI. Here the CDR3 reads CASSQQGVNTEAFF. CDR3 nucleotide sequence: TGTGCCAGCTCACAGCAGGGAGTGAACACTGAAGCTTTCTTT.

The chain is built from TRBV7-9 and TRBJ1-5, with D unclear. Germline V CDR1 and CDR2: SEHNR, FQNEAQ (reference sequence). Deletions cut 0 bases from V and 11 bases from J, with 11 bases between. The length of the CDR3 is 13 residues. CDR3 coding DNA: TGTGCCAGCAGCTTAGCCGAGGCATCCGCCCAGCATTTT. Translating gives CASSLAEASAQHF.